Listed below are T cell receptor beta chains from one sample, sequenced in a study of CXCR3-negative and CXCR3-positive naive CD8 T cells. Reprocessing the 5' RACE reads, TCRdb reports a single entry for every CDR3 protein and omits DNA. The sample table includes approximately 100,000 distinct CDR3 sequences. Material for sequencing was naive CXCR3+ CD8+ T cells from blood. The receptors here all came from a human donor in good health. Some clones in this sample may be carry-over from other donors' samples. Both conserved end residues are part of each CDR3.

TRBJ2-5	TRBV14	CASSQDQAAPYQETQYF
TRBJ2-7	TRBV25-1	CASSPPRDHEQYF
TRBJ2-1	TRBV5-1	CASSFKVDEQFF
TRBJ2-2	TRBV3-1	CASSQDGLAMNTGELFF
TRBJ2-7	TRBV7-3	CASSLTQGSYEQYF
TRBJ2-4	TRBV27	CASSPGGANIQYF
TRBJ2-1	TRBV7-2	CASSFLAVYNEQFF
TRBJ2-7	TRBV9	CASSGASGVPYEQYF
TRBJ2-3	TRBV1	CTSSPRRGYTQYF
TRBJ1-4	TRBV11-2	CASSPVGGPGEKLFF
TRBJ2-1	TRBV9	CASSVKLAGGDSYNEQFF
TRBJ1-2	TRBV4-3	CASSQDWTGYGYTF
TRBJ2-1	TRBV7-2	CASSRENNRASNEQFF
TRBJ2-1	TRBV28	CASSPGLAWNEQFF
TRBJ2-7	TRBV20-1	CSALGQGPGSYEQYF
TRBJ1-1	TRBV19	CASTLTAGTGPNTEAFF
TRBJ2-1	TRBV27	CASSFSIGGFNEQFF
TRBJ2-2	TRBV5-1	CASSWTTNTGELFF
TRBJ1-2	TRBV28	CASSTDTNYGYTF
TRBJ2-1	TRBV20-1	CSAMTGYIGLAGGVNEQFF
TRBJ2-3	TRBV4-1	CASSQVGRGGDTQYF
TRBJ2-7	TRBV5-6	CASSVQGWGYSYEQYF